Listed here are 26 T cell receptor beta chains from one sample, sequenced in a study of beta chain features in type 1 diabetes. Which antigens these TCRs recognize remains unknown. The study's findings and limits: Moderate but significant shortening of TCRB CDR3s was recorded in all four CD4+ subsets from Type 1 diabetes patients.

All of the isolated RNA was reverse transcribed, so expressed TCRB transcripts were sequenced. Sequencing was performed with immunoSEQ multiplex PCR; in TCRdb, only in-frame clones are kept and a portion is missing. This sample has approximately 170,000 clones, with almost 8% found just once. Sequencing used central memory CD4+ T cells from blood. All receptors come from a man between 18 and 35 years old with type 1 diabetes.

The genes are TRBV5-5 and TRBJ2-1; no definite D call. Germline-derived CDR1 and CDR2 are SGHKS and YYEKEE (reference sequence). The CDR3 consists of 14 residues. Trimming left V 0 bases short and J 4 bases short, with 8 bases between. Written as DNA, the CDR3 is TGTGCCAGCAGCTTGGCCACAGTATACAATGAGCAGTTCTTC. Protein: CASSLATVYNEQFF.

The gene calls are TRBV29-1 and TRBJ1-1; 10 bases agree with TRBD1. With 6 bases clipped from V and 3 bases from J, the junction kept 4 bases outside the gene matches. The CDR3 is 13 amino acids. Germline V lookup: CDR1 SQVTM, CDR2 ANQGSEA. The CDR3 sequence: CSVAGTGDTEAFF. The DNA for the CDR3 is TGCAGCGTCGCCGGGACAGGGGACACTGAAGCTTTCTTT.

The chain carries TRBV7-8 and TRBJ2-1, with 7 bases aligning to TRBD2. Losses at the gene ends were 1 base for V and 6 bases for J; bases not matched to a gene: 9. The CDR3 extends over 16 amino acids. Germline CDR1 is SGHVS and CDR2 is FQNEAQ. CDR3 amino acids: CASSLVASGGPNEQFF. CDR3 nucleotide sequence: TGTGCCAGCAGCTTAGTTGCTAGCGGAGGGCCCAATGAGCAGTTCTTC.

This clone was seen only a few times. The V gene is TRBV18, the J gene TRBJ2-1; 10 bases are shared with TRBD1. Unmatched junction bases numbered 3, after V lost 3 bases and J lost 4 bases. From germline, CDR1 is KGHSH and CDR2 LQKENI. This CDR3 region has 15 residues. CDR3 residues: CASSPGTGAYNEQFF. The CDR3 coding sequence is TGTGCCAGCTCACCCGGGACAGGGGCATACAATGAGCAGTTCTTC.

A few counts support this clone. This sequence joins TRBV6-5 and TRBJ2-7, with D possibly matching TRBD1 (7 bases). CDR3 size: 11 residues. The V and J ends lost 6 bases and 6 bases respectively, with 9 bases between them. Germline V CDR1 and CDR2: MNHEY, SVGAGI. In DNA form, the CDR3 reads TGTGCCAGCAGCCAGGGGGGCGAGCAGTACTTC. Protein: CASSQGGEQYF.

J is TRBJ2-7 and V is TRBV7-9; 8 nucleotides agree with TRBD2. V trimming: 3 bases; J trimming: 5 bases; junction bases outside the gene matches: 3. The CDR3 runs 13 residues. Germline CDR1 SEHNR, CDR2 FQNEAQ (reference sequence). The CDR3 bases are TGTGCCAGCAGCTTTGATAGCGGGGACGAGCAGTACTTC. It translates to CASSFDSGDEQYF. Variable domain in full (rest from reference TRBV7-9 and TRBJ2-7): DTGVSQNPRHKITKRGQNVTFRCDPISEHNRLYWYRQTLGQGPEFLTYFQNEAQLEKSRLLSDRFSAERPKGSFSTLEIQRTEQGDSAMYLCASSFDSGDEQYFGPGTRLTVT.

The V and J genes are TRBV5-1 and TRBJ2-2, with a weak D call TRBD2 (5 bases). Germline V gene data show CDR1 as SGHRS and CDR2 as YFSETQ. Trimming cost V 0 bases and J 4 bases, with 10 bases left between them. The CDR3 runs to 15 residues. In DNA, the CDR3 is TGCGCCAGCAGCTTGGCCGGGGTTTCCACCGGGGAGCTGTTTTTT. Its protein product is CASSLAGVSTGELFF.

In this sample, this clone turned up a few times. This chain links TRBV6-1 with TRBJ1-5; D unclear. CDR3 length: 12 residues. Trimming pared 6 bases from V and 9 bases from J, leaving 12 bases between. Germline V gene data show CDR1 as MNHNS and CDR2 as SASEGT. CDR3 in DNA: TGTGCCAGCAGCTACTACCCCCCGCCCCAGCATTTT. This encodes CASSYYPPPQHF.

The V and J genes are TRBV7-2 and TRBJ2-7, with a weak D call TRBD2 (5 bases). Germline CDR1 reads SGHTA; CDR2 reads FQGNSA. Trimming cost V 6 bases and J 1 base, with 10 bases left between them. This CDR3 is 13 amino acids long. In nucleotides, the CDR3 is TGTGCCAGCAGAACTAGTTCTTCCTACGAGCAGTACTTC. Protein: CASRTSSSYEQYF.

CDR3 nucleotides: TGTGCCAGCAGTTTAAGGGCAGGGTACAGCACAGATACGCAGTATTTT. Amino acids: CASSLRAGYSTDTQYF. The J gene is TRBJ2-3, the V gene TRBV27; weak D call: TRBD1 (5 bases). Trimming took off 2 bases at V and 0 bases at J, with 12 bases between the two ends. Germline-derived CDR1 and CDR2 are MNHEY and SMNVEV (reference sequence). This CDR3 contains 16 residues.

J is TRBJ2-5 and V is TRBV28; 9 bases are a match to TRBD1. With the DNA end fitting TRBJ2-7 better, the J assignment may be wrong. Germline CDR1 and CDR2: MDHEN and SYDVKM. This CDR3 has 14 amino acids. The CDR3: CASSLGGQGGEQYF. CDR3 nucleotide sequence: TGTGCCAGCAGTTTAGGGGGACAGGGCGGCGAGCAGTACTTC.

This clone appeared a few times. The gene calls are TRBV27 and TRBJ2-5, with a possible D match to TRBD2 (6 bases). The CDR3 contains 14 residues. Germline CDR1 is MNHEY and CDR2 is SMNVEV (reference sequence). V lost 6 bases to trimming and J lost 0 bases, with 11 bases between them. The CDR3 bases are TGTGCCAGCAGCGGAGGGAGCCACCAAGAGACCCAGTACTTC. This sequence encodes CASSGGSHQETQYF.

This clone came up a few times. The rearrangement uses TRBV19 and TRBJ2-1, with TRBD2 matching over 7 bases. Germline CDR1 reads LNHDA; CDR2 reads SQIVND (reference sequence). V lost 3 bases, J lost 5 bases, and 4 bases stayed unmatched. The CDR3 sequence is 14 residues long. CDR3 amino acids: CASSIIAGNNEQFF. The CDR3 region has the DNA TGTGCCAGTAGTATTATAGCGGGTAACAATGAGCAGTTCTTC.

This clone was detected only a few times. The CDR3 DNA follows: TGCGCCAGCAGCCCCATCGACAGGTATAATTCACCCCTCCACTTT. Translated, it gives CASSPIDRYNSPLHF. The genes are TRBV5-1 and TRBJ1-6, with D perhaps matching TRBD1 (6 bases). V lost 4 bases to trimming and J lost 4 bases, with 12 bases between them. Germline loops: CDR1 SGHRS, CDR2 YFSETQ. CDR3 size: 15 residues.

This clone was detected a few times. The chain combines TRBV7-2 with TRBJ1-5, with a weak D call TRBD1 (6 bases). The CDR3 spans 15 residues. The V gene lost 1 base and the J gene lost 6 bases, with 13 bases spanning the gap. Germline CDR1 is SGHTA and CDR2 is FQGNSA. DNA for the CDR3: TGTGCCAGCAGCTTAGAGGTCTCAGGGGTTCAGCCCCAGCATTTT. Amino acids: CASSLEVSGVQPQHF.

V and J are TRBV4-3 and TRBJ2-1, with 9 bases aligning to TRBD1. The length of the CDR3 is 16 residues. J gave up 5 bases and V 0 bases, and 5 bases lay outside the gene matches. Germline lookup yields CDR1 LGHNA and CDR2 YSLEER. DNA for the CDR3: TGCGCCAGCAGCCAAGAATGGGACAGGGAGCACAATGAGCAGTTCTTC. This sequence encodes CASSQEWDREHNEQFF.

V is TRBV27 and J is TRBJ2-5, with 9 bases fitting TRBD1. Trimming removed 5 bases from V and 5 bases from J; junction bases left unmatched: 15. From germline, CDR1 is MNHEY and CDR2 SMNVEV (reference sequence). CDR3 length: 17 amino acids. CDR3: CASSKPGQGRRWETQYF. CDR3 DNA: TGTGCCAGCAGTAAACCGGGACAGGGAAGAAGGTGGGAGACCCAGTACTTC.

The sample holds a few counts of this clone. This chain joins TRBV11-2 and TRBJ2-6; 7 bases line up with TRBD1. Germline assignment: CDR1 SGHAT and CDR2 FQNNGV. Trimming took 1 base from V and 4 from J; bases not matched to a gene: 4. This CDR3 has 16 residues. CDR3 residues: CASSLATGAGANVLTF. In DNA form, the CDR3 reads TGTGCCAGCAGCTTAGCTACAGGGGCCGGGGCCAACGTCCTGACTTTC.

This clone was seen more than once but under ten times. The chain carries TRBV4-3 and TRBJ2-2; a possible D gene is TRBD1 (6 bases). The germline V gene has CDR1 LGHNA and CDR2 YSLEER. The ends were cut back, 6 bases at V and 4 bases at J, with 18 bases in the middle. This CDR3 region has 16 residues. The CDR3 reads CASSRQDLIGTGELFF. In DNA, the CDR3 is TGCGCCAGCAGTCGACAGGACTTAATTGGCACCGGGGAGCTGTTTTTT.

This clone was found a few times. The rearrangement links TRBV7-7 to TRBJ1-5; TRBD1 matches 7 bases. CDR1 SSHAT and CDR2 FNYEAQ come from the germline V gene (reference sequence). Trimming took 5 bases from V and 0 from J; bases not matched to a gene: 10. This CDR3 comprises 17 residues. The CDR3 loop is CASSGDRDSHSNQPQHF. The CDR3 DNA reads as TGTGCCAGCAGCGGGGACCGGGACAGCCATAGCAATCAGCCCCAGCATTTT.

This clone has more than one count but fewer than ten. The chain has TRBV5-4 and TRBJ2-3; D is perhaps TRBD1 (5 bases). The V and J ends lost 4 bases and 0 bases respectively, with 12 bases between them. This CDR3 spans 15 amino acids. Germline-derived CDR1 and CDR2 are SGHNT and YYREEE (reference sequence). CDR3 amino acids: CASSTNDRSTDTQYF. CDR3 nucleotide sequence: TGTGCCAGCAGCACCAACGACAGAAGCACAGATACGCAGTATTTT.

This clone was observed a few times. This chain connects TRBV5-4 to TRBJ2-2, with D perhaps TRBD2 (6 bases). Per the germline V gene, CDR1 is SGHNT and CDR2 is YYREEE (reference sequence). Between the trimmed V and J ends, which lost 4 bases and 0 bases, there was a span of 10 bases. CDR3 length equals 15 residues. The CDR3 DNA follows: TGTGCCAGCAGCCCGTCTAGCGCGAACACCGGGGAGCTGTTTTTT. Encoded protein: CASSPSSANTGELFF.

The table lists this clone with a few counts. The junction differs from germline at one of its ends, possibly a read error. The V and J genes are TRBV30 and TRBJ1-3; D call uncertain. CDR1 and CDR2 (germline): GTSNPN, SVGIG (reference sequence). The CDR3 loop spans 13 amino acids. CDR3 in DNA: TGTGCCGGGAGCCACTACTCTGGAAACACCATATATTTT. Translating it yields CAGSHYSGNTIYF.

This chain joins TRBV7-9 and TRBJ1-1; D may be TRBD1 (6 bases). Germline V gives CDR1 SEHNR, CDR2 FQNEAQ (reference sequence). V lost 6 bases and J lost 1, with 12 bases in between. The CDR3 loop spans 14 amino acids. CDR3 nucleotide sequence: TGTGCCAGCAGGGTGGACAGCACGAACACTGAAGCTTTCTTT. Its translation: CASRVDSTNTEAFF.

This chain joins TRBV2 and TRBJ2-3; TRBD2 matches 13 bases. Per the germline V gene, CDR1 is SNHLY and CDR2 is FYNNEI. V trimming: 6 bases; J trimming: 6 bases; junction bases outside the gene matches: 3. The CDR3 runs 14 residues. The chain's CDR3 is CASRPGLAGDTQYF. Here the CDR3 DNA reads TGTGCCAGCAGACCGGGACTAGCGGGGGATACGCAGTATTTT.

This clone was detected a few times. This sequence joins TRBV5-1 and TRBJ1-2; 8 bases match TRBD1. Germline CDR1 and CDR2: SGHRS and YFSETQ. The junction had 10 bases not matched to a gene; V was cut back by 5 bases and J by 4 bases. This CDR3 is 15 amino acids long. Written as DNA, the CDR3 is TGCGCCAGCAGTCACAACAGGGGGGATGGCTATGGCTACACCTTC. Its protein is CASSHNRGDGYGYTF.